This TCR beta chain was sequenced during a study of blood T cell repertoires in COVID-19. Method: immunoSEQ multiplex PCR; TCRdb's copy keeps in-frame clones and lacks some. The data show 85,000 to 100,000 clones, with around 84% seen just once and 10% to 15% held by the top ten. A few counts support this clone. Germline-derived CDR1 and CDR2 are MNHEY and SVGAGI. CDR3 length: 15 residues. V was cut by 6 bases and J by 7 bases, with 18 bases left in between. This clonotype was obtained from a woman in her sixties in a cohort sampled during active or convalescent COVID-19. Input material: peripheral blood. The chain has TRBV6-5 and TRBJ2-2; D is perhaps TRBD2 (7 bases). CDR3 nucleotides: TGTGCCAGCAGGGGGGCGGCTAGCGGTGGCGGGGAGCTGTTTTTT. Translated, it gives CASRGAASGGGELFF.